These 19 T cell receptor beta chains were all obtained from the same sample, sequenced in a study of blood T cell repertoires in COVID-19. Sequencing was performed with immunoSEQ multiplex PCR; in TCRdb, only in-frame clones are kept and a portion is missing. Found here are some 110,000 clones, approximately 80% of them singletons; the top ten hold 4% to 5.5%. Sequencing used peripheral blood. The receptors here all came from a man between 60 and 75 years old with acute or convalescent COVID-19.

The CDR3 is CASSITRGGTEAFF. For the CDR3, the DNA is TGTGCCAGTAGTATAACCCGGGGGGGCACTGAAGCTTTCTTT. This rearrangement joins TRBV19 to TRBJ1-1; possible D gene TRBD1, 5 bases. Germline-derived CDR1 and CDR2 are LNHDA and SQIVND (reference sequence). The CDR3 runs 14 residues. The V end was cut by 2 bases, the J end by 4 bases, with 11 bases between.

The genes are TRBV28 and TRBJ1-5; 8 nucleotides line up with TRBD1. The V gene end was trimmed by 5 bases and the J gene end by 5 bases; junction bases not matched to a gene: 8. The CDR3 spans 15 residues. Germline V gene data show CDR1 as MDHEN and CDR2 as SYDVKM. The CDR3 sequence: CASSPFGQGDQPQHF. CDR3 coding DNA: TGTGCCAGCAGTCCCTTTGGACAGGGTGATCAGCCCCAGCATTTT.

This chain links TRBV7-9 with TRBJ2-7; TRBD2 might be the D (6 bases). CDR3 size: 15 residues. The germline gives CDR1 SEHNR, CDR2 FQNEAQ (reference sequence). V was pared by 2 bases and J by 8 bases, with 19 bases between. The CDR3 coding sequence is TGTGCCAGCAGCTTAAGTGATATGAGAACTAGCCAGCAGTACTTC. It is translated as CASSLSDMRTSQQYF.

The genes are TRBV30 and TRBJ2-3; 11 bases are a match to TRBD2. J was trimmed by 4 bases and V by 0 bases; bases with no gene match: 3. This CDR3 is 15 amino acids long. In germline, CDR1 is GTSNPN, CDR2 SVGIG (reference sequence). CDR3 residues: CAWSVGLAGADTQYF. The CDR3 DNA sequence: TGTGCCTGGAGTGTAGGACTAGCGGGTGCAGATACGCAGTATTTT.

The J gene is TRBJ1-1, the V gene TRBV3-1 (or the pseudogene TRBV3-2), with D possibly being TRBD1 (6 bases). The length of the CDR3 is 17 residues. Trimming took off 1 base at V and 1 base at J, with 16 bases between the two ends. Germline V CDR1 and CDR2: LGHDT, YNNKEL (reference sequence). The CDR3 DNA reads TGTGCCAGCAGCCAAGGTAAGGTAACAGGGAGGAACACTGAAGCTTTCTTT. Translation gives CASSQGKVTGRNTEAFF.

The chain is built from TRBV2 and TRBJ1-2, with D unclear. The germline CDR1 and CDR2 sequences are SNHLY and FYNNEI. The length of the CDR3 is 12 residues. V lost 6 bases, J lost 2 bases, and 7 bases lay in between. The CDR3 here is CASRNNNYGYTF. The CDR3 bases are TGTGCCAGCAGAAACAACAACTATGGCTACACCTTC.

In regard to this clone: Other DNA sequences in the same sample also yield this CDR3. The chain uses TRBV4-1 and TRBJ1-4; 11 bases align to TRBD1. J was trimmed by 7 bases and V by 0 bases; bases with no gene match: 1. The CDR3 has 15 amino acids. Per the germline V gene, CDR1 is MGHRA and CDR2 is YSYEKL. CDR3 sequence: CASSQDGTGGEKLFF. Here the CDR3 DNA reads TGCGCCAGCAGCCAAGATGGGACAGGGGGTGAAAAACTGTTTTTT.

The gene calls are TRBV4-1 and TRBJ2-5; 14 nucleotides align to TRBD2. The CDR3 length is 17 residues. CDR1 is MGHRA, CDR2 YSYEKL, per germline. The V and J ends lost 0 bases and 3 bases, in that order; junction bases with no gene match: 3. The CDR3, as DNA: TGCGCCAGCAGCCAAGATACGGGACTAGCGGGGGAAGAGACCCAGTACTTC. Amino acids: CASSQDTGLAGEETQYF.

This clone was counted once. This chain links TRBV28 with TRBJ2-7; 8 bases match TRBD1. Germline assignment: CDR1 MDHEN and CDR2 SYDVKM. The junction had 3 bases not matched to a gene; V was cut back by 3 bases and J by 2 bases. CDR3 length: 14 amino acids. CDR3 in DNA: TGTGCCAGCAGTTTTTGGGGACAGGCCTACGAGCAGTACTTC. Amino acids: CASSFWGQAYEQYF.

This clone came up once. The V call is TRBV6-5, the J call TRBJ2-1; a weak D match, TRBD2 (6 bases). Germline CDR1 reads MNHEY; CDR2 reads SVGAGI. This CDR3 is built from 13 residues. V was pared by 7 bases and J by 7 bases, with 14 bases between. CDR3 coding DNA: TGTGCCAGCATGGCAGGGACTTCAAATGAGCAGTTCTTC. Protein: CASMAGTSNEQFF.

The genes are TRBV19 and TRBJ2-1; 10 positions agree with TRBD2. V trimming: 1 base; J trimming: 3 bases; junction bases outside the gene matches: 9. The CDR3 loop spans 18 amino acids. From germline, CDR1 is LNHDA and CDR2 SQIVND (reference sequence). The CDR3 here is CASSIVPGLADFYNEQFF. CDR3 DNA: TGTGCCAGTAGTATAGTCCCCGGACTAGCGGATTTCTACAATGAGCAGTTCTTC.

The chain is built from TRBV5-6 and TRBJ1-2; TRBD1 might be the D (5 bases). Germline-derived CDR1 and CDR2 are SGHDT and YYEEEE. The length of the CDR3 is 13 residues. Trimming cost V 3 bases and J 5 bases, with 11 bases left between them. The CDR3 DNA follows: TGTGCCAGCAGCTCGCAACCAGGGTATGGCTACACCTTC. This gives the protein CASSSQPGYGYTF.

The V call is TRBV5-1, the J call TRBJ1-6; 7 nucleotides agree with TRBD1. The junction had 10 bases not matched to a gene; V was cut back by 0 bases and J by 10 bases. Germline V gives CDR1 SGHRS, CDR2 YFSETQ. There are 16 residues in the CDR3. The CDR3 sequence: CASSLANSGGQSPLHF. CDR3 bases: TGCGCCAGCAGCTTGGCCAACTCAGGGGGTCAATCACCCCTCCACTTT.

This sequence joins TRBV24-1 and TRBJ1-5; a weak D match, TRBD1 (6 bases). CDR3 size: 17 residues. Germline assignment: CDR1 KGHDR and CDR2 SFDVKD. Trimming removed 5 bases from V and 5 bases from J, with 21 bases in between. DNA of the CDR3: TGTGCCACCAGTGCTGGGGGAGTTGGGGGCTTCCATCAGCCCCAGCATTTT. This gives the protein CATSAGGVGGFHQPQHF.

This chain links TRBV13 with TRBJ2-2; D call uncertain. The CDR3 runs to 15 residues. Germline V CDR1 and CDR2: PRHDT, FYEKMQ (reference sequence). The germline V and J ends were trimmed by 1 base and 6 bases, with 12 bases remaining between them. The chain's CDR3 is CASSLARWQPGELFF. CDR3 coding DNA: TGTGCCAGCAGCTTAGCTCGCTGGCAACCCGGGGAGCTGTTTTTT.

The chain links TRBV18 to TRBJ1-6, with TRBD1 identical over 8 bases. CDR1 KGHSH and CDR2 LQKENI come from the germline V gene. The CDR3 runs 14 residues. V trimming: 3 bases; J trimming: 9 bases; junction bases outside the gene matches: 4. The chain's CDR3 is CASSPDRGRSPLHF. The CDR3 DNA is TGTGCCAGCTCACCCGACAGGGGCCGTTCACCCCTCCACTTT. The full variable domain, in which reference TRBV18 and TRBJ1-6 provide the parts outside the CDR3, is NAGVMQNPRHLVRRRGQEARLRCSPMKGHSHVYWYRQLPEEGLKFMVYLQKENIIDESGMPKERFSAEFPKEGPSILRIQQVVRGDSAAYFCASSPDRGRSPLHFGNGTRLTVT.

This chain connects TRBV21-1 to TRBJ2-7; the D call TRBD2 from the table was never checked on the DNA. TRBV21-1 is recorded as a pseudogene. The CDR3 length is 13 residues. The CDR3 region is CASKGLADYEQYF. CDR3 nucleotide sequence: TGTGCCAGCAAGGGACTAGCGGACTACGAGCAGTACTTC.

This clone was seen a handful of times. J is TRBJ1-1 and V is TRBV7-8, with 10 bases matching TRBD1. V was pared by 4 bases and J by 4 bases, with 6 bases of the junction left unmatched. This CDR3 contains 15 residues. Germline assignment: CDR1 SGHVS and CDR2 FQNEAQ. The CDR3 DNA follows: TGTGCCAGCAGCTGGAGACAGGGGGCGACCACTGAAGCTTTCTTT. This encodes CASSWRQGATTEAFF.

V and J are TRBV7-2 and TRBJ2-7; D is unresolved. Between the trimmed V and J ends, which lost 0 bases and 3 bases, there was a span of 6 bases. The length of the CDR3 is 13 residues. Germline loops: CDR1 SGHTA, CDR2 FQGNSA. The CDR3 here is CASSLASSYEQYF. CDR3 bases: TGTGCCAGCAGCTTAGCGTCTAGCTACGAGCAGTACTTC. Variable domain in full (rest from reference TRBV7-2 and TRBJ2-7): GAGVSQSPSNKVTEKGKDVELRCDPISGHTALYWYRQSLGQGLEFLIYFQGNSAPDKSGLPSDRFSAERTGGSVSTLTIQRTQQEDSAVYLCASSLASSYEQYFGPGTRLTVT.